The 21 T cell receptor beta chains given below trace back to one sample, sequenced in a study of CD8 T cells in ankylosing spondylitis (dated by TCRdb to the late 2010s). Study-wide conclusions, independent of this receptor: A TCR beta motif made up of eight or nine highly homologous amino acid variants appeared to be characteristic of blood from ankylosing spondylitis patients.

Libraries were prepared through 5' RACE. Reads for this sample came from an Illumina HiSeq 2500. The public reads were quality trimmed at Q25 with fastp and then assembled into clones with MiXCR by TCRdb, keeping productive beta chains. Identical CDR3 proteins give one entry, which carries the most common genes and DNA. The sample contains more than 650,000 distinct CDR3 sequences, roughly 10% of them found a single time. Together, the top ten hold 0.51% of the sample. These TCRs are of unknown antigen specificity. The sample consisted of blood, either unsorted or a sorted T cell fraction (not recorded which). These receptors were taken from a male donor with ankylosing spondylitis.

The CDR3 loop reads CASSLTGYTQETQYF. In DNA form, the CDR3 reads TGTGCCAGCAGCCTTACAGGGTATACACAAGAGACCCAGTACTTC. The chain recombines TRBV7-3 with TRBJ2-5, with D perhaps matching TRBD1 (6 bases). This CDR3 contains 15 residues. Germline lookup yields CDR1 SGHTA and CDR2 FQGTGA. With 5 bases removed from V and 2 bases from J, the gap between germline ends came to 15 bases.

This clonotype came up a few times. The CDR3 DNA reads as TGCAGTGCTACCCGACGGACAGGGCCAAACATGAACACTGAAGCTTTCTTT. It specifies CSATRRTGPNMNTEAFF. V usage is TRBV20-1 and J usage is TRBJ1-1; 8 bases are a match to TRBD1. Germline V gives CDR1 DFQATT, CDR2 SNEGSKA (reference sequence). The CDR3 length is 17 residues. Trimming at V came to 4 bases and at J to 0 bases, leaving 13 bases not matched to a gene.

This clonotype has ten or more counts. The J gene is TRBJ1-1, the V gene TRBV9; 8 nucleotides line up with TRBD1. From germline, CDR1 is SGDLS and CDR2 YYNGEE. V shed 4 bases and J 6 bases; nucleotides not matched to a gene: 8. The CDR3 has 14 residues. CDR3 bases: TGTGCCAGCAGCCTAGGACAGGGAAGGGCTGAAGCTTTCTTT. This encodes CASSLGQGRAEAFF.

The sample holds many counts of this clonotype. The chain recombines TRBV20-1 with TRBJ1-1; a weak D match, TRBD1 (5 bases). Germline V gene data show CDR1 as DFQATT and CDR2 as SNEGSKA (reference sequence). This CDR3 has 12 residues. Trimming pared 4 bases from V and 6 bases from J, leaving 12 bases between. CDR3 in DNA: TGCAGTGCTACTCGGCAGGGAGCTGAAGCTTTCTTT. The encoded protein is CSATRQGAEAFF.

The CDR3: CASSEWAGNNQPQHF. The CDR3 nucleotides are TGTGCCAGCAGTGAATGGGCAGGCAACAATCAGCCCCAGCATTTT. The rearrangement links TRBV2 to TRBJ1-5; D not resolved. The CDR3 is made up of 15 amino acids. Germline loops: CDR1 SNHLY, CDR2 FYNNEI. The germline V and J ends were trimmed by 2 bases and 3 bases, with 11 bases remaining between them.

This clonotype came up once. The V and J genes are TRBV4-3 and TRBJ2-5, with a weak D call TRBD1 (7 bases). V gave up 1 base and J gave up 7 bases, with 25 bases separating them. The CDR3 is 18 residues long. Germline CDR1 LGHNA, CDR2 YSLEER. The CDR3 here is CASSQGPLLTRPGGTQYF. The CDR3, as DNA: TGCGCCAGCAGCCAAGGACCTCTATTGACTAGACCAGGGGGGACCCAGTACTTC.

The chain is built from TRBV12-3 or TRBV12-4 and TRBJ2-1; D may match TRBD1 or TRBD2 (5 bases each). The length of the CDR3 is 12 residues. The V and J ends lost 6 bases and 7 bases respectively, with 10 bases between them. CDR3 bases: TGTGCCAGCAGGAACAGGAGGAATGAGCAGTTCTTC. This encodes CASRNRRNEQFF.

The chain links TRBV24-1 to TRBJ1-2, with D possibly matching TRBD1 (6 bases). V lost 6 bases and J 1 base, leaving 11 bases between the germline ends. Germline V gene lookup returns CDR1 KGHDR and CDR2 SFDVKD. There are 14 residues in the CDR3. CDR3 region: CATSPGGGNYGYTF. The CDR3 nucleotides are TGTGCCACCAGTCCCGGGGGCGGTAACTATGGCTACACCTTC.

This clonotype was recorded a few times. Written as DNA, the CDR3 is TGTGCCAGCTCACCACAAGGGACGGTGAACACTGAAGCTTTCTTT. This encodes CASSPQGTVNTEAFF. The rearrangement joins TRBV18 to TRBJ1-1; the D gene is possibly TRBD1 (5 bases). There are 15 residues in the CDR3. The germline CDR1 and CDR2 sequences are KGHSH and LQKENI. Trimming removed 1 base from V and 0 bases from J, with 9 bases in between.

The V and J genes are TRBV18 and TRBJ2-7; 8 bases agree with TRBD2. V lost 4 bases, J lost 5 bases, and 16 bases stayed unmatched. The germline gives CDR1 KGHSH, CDR2 LQKENI. The CDR3 length is 17 residues. CDR3 coding DNA: TGTGCCAGCTCACTACTCACTACAGCGGGAGTTTGGAACGAGCAGTACTTC. Translation gives CASSLLTTAGVWNEQYF.

This clonotype was recorded a few times. V gene TRBV7-9 combines with J gene TRBJ2-7, with 9 nucleotides matching TRBD1. V gave up 1 base and J gave up 6 bases; unmatched junction bases: 7. The germline CDR1 and CDR2 sequences are SEHNR and FQNEAQ (reference sequence). The CDR3 contains 15 residues. The DNA of the CDR3 is TGTGCCAGCAGCTTAGGCGGGACAGGGAGAGGCGAGCAGTACTTC. This gives the protein CASSLGGTGRGEQYF.

This sequence joins TRBV20-1 and TRBJ2-7; no clear D gene. Germline loops: CDR1 DFQATT, CDR2 SNEGSKA (reference sequence). V was pared by 0 bases and J by 3 bases, with 12 bases between. The CDR3 extends over 14 amino acids. The CDR3, as DNA: TGCAGTGCTAGAGATGACCGGACCTTCTACGAGCAGTACTTC. Translation gives CSARDDRTFYEQYF.

The rearrangement joins TRBV12-3 or TRBV12-4 to TRBJ2-5, with D perhaps matching TRBD1 (6 bases). V dropped 7 bases and J dropped 5 bases, with 17 bases sitting between them. CDR3 length: 14 residues. The CDR3 spells CASTDRPSGETQYF. CDR3 DNA sequence: TGTGCCAGCACGGACAGACCCTCGGGGGAGACCCAGTACTTC.

The chain links TRBV5-1 to TRBJ2-7, with unresolved D. Germline CDR1 is SGHRS and CDR2 is YFSETQ. This CDR3 is built from 13 residues. V was pared by 4 bases and J by 1 base, with 9 bases between. CDR3 region: CASSQLGSYEQYF. In nucleotides, the CDR3 is TGCGCCAGCAGCCAACTGGGTTCCTACGAGCAGTACTTC.

The chain recombines TRBV29-1 with TRBJ2-7, with TRBD2 as a possible D gene (6 bases). Germline loops: CDR1 SQVTM, CDR2 ANQGSEA. Trimming shortened V by 6 bases and J by 7 bases, and 19 bases separated the two germline ends. The CDR3 is made up of 13 amino acids. CDR3 residues: CSVDPLLAGEQYF. The CDR3, as DNA: TGCAGCGTGGATCCCTTACTAGCCGGGGAGCAGTACTTC.

The chain combines TRBV7-9 with TRBJ1-2, with no clear D. The CDR3 extends over 13 amino acids. Deletions cut 1 base from V and 6 bases from J, with 9 bases between. The V gene's germline CDR1 is SEHNR and CDR2 FQNEAQ (reference sequence). CDR3 sequence reads: CASSLEGRDGYTF. The CDR3 DNA reads TGTGCCAGCAGCTTAGAAGGCCGAGATGGCTACACCTTC.

The chain employs TRBV20-1 and TRBJ2-1; TRBD2 aligns across 10 bases. Germline loops: CDR1 DFQATT, CDR2 SNEGSKA (reference sequence). With V trimmed by 2 bases and J by 6 bases, 7 bases remained unmatched. This CDR3 comprises 15 residues. CDR3 loop: CSARSETSGFNEQFF. CDR3 sequence (DNA): TGCAGTGCTAGATCCGAGACTAGCGGGTTCAATGAGCAGTTCTTC.

This clonotype was counted many times. V gene TRBV14 combines with J gene TRBJ1-6; D not resolved. Germline CDR1 SGHDN, CDR2 FVKESK. The V gene lost 4 bases and the J gene lost 10 bases, with 11 bases spanning the gap. This CDR3 spans 13 amino acids. The CDR3 here is CASSPEMNSPLHF. The CDR3 nucleotides read TGTGCCAGCAGCCCCGAGATGAACTCACCCCTCCACTTT.

This clonotype was recorded a few times. The chain links TRBV20-1 to TRBJ2-7; the D gene could be TRBD1 or TRBD2 (5 bases each). CDR1 and CDR2 from the germline V gene are DFQATT and SNEGSKA (reference sequence). The V gene lost 1 base and the J gene lost 5 bases, with 18 bases spanning the gap. The CDR3 consists of 15 residues. The CDR3: CSARGSRGTTHEQYF. The DNA of the CDR3 is TGCAGTGCTAGAGGGTCTAGAGGGACGACCCACGAGCAGTACTTC.

In this sample, this clonotype turned up many times. The rearrangement uses TRBV29-1 and TRBJ1-1; no definite D call. Trimming removed 5 bases from V and 3 bases from J, with 16 bases in between. Germline assignment: CDR1 SQVTM and CDR2 ANQGSEA. The CDR3 has 14 residues. CDR3 residues: CSVLPGSVDTEAFF. The CDR3 DNA reads as TGCAGCGTTCTGCCGGGATCGGTGGACACTGAAGCTTTCTTT.

The chain has TRBV25-1 and TRBJ1-5, with D possibly matching TRBD1 (5 bases). The CDR3 loop spans 14 amino acids. Germline CDR1 and CDR2: MGHDK and SYGVNS. The V end was cut by 8 bases, the J end by 0 bases, with 11 bases between. The CDR3 region has the DNA TGTGCCAGCGGGACGGAATATAGCAATCAGCCCCAGCATTTT. Protein sequence: CASGTEYSNQPQHF.